The source of this TCR beta chain is a study of tumor-infiltrating lymphocytes in oesophageal squamous cell carcinoma. The ends were cut back, 5 bases at V and 6 bases at J, with 11 bases in the middle. The CDR3 contains 13 residues. Germline loops: CDR1 MDHEN, CDR2 SYDVKM. TCRdb passed the PCR reads through MiXCR, listing each CDR3 protein once. The sample has under 20,000 distinct CDR3 sequences, about 43% seen once. This clonotype is termed medium-sized. The chain joins TRBV28 to TRBJ1-5, with D possibly TRBD1 on 5 matching bases. The TCR was taken from a female donor with esophageal squamous cell carcinoma. The sample consisted of normal esophageal tissue next to the tumor. For the CDR3, the DNA is TGTGCCAGCAGTCCCCAGGGAAGTCAGCCCCAGCATTTT. Residues: CASSPQGSQPQHF.